This T cell receptor beta chain derives from a study of monozygotic twins with inflammatory bowel disease. General study results and limits: Patient repertoire variability may have increased through differing immunosuppressive treatments. Especially with disease activity, IBD patients shared fewer clonotypes with others than healthy twins did.

As for this clonotype: The antigen is unknown.

CDR1 is SGHTS, CDR2 YDEGEE, per germline. The CDR3 has 16 amino acids. Eight separate reactions for every sample produced the cDNA. Addition of UMIs with a 6-nucleotide sample barcode was achieved by template switching. One entry per CDR3 protein, without DNA, is what TCRdb gives after re-calling the 5' RACE reads. The table gives 400,000 or so distinct CDR3 sequences; the top ten clones make up 2.4% of it. This receptor was identified in a human donor with ulcerative colitis or Crohn's disease, or a healthy co-twin of an affected twin (not recorded which). The chain carries TRBV5-8 and TRBJ2-3; with no DNA, the TCRdb D assignment of TRBD1 cannot be verified. Sequencing input: blood. The CDR3 here is CASSPRQKTSTDTQYF.